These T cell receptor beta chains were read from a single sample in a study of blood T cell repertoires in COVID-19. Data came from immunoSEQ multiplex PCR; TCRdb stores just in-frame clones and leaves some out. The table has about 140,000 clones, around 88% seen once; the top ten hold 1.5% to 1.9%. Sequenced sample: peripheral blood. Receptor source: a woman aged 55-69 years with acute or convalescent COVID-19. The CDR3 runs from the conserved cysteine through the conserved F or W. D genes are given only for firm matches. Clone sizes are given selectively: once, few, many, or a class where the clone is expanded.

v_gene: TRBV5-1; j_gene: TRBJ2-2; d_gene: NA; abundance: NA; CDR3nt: TGCGCCAGCAGCCCTCTCTCGACGGGGGGCAACACCGGGGAGCTGTTTTTT; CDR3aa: CASSPLSTGGNTGELFF
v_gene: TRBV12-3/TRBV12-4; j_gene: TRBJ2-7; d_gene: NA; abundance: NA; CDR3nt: TGTGCCAGCTCGGGAACGGGGGAGCAGTACTTC; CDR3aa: CASSGTGEQYF
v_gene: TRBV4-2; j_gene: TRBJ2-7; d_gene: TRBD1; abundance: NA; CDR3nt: TGTGCCAGCAGCCAAACACAGGGGGCGCAAAACGAGCAGTACTTC; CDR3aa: CASSQTQGAQNEQYF
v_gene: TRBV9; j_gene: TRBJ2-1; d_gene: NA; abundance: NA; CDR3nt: TGTGCCAGCAGCGTAGAGTGGGAGACTAGAAATGAGCAGTTCTTC; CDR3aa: CASSVEWETRNEQFF
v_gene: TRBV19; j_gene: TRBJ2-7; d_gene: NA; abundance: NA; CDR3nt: TGTGCCAGTAGTACGCGCCACCTACTATCCTACGAGCAGTACTTC; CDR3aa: CASSTRHLLSYEQYF
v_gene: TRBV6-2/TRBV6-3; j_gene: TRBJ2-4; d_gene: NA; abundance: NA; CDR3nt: TGTGCCAGCAGTTACGCCAGTATGGGTCCTTCGACAGACATTCAGTACTTC; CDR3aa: CASSYASMGPSTDIQYF
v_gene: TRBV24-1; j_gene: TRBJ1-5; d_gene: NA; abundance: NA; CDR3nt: TGTGCCACCTGTGGAAGGGTGGGGCGTCCTCAGCCCCAGCATTTT; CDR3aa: CATCGRVGRPQPQHF
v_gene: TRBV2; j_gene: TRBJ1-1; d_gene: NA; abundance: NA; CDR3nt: TGTGCCAGCAGTGAAGGGGTGGGAGGGAACACTGAAGCTTTCTTT; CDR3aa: CASSEGVGGNTEAFF
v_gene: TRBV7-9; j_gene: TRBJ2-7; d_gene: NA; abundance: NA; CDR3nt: TGTGCCAGCAGCTTAGGGGGGGACAGAACCTACGAGCAGTACTTC; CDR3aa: CASSLGGDRTYEQYF
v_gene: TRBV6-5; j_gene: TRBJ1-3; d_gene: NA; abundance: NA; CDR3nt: TGTGCCAGCAGCCCACAGGGCCGAAACACCATATATTTT; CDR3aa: CASSPQGRNTIYF
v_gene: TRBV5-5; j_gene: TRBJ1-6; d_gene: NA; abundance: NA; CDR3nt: TGTGCCAGCAGCTTGGTTACCTATAATTCACCCCTCCACTTT; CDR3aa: CASSLVTYNSPLHF
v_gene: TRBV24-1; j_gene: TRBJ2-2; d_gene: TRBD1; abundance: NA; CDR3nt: TGTGCCACCAGGGGACAGGGGAACACCGGGGAGCTGTTTTTT; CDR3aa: CATRGQGNTGELFF
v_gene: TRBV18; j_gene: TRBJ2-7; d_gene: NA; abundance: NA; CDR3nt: TGTGCCAGCTCAGGAGGGTCAGCCTACGAGCAGTACTTC; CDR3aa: CASSGGSAYEQYF
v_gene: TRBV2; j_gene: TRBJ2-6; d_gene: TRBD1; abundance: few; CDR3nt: TGTGCCAGCGGGGTCCCGGGACAGGGATTGGCCAACGTCCTGACTTTC; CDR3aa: CASGVPGQGLANVLTF
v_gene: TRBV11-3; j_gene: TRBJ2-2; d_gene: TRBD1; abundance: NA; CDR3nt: TGTGCCAGCAGCCCGGGACAGGGAAACACCGGGGAGCTGTTTTTT; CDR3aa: CASSPGQGNTGELFF
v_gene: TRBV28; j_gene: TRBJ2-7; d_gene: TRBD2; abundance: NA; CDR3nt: TGTGCCAGCAGTTTGATGGGGGAGGGCTACGAGCAGTACTTC; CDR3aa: CASSLMGEGYEQYF
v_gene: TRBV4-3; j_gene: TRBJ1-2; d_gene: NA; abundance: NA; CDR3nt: TGCGCCAGCAGCCATCAGGGGCAGGATGGCTACACCTTC; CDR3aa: CASSHQGQDGYTF
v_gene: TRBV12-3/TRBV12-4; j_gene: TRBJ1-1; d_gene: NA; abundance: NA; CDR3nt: TGTGCCAGCAATGACAGGATAACTTCTGAAGCTTTCTTT; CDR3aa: CASNDRITSEAFF
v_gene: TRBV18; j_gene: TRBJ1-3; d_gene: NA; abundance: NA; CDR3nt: TGTGCCAGCTCACCCCCGAATCCGAGTCACTCTGGAAACACCATATATTTT; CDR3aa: CASSPPNPSHSGNTIYF
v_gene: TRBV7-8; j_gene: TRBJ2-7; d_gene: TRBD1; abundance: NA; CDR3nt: TGTGCCAGCAGTTCTATCCGACAGGGCCCCGAGCAGTACTTC; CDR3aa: CASSSIRQGPEQYF
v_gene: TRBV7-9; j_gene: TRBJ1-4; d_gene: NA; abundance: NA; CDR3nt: TGTGCCAGCGGGGGGGGCAATGAAAAACTGTTTTTT; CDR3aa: CASGGGNEKLFF
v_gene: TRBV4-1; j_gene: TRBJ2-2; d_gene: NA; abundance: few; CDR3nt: TGCGCCAGCAGCCATAGCACGAACACCGGGGAGCTGTTTTTT; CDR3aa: CASSHSTNTGELFF
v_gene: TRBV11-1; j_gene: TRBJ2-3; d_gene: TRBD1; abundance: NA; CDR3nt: TGTGCCAGCAGTCTTGACAGGGCTTCCACAGATACGCAGTATTTT; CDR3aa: CASSLDRASTDTQYF
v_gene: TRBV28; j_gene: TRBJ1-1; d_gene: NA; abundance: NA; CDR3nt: TGTGCCAGCAGTTTACACACCTCCATGAACACTGAAGCTTTCTTT; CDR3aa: CASSLHTSMNTEAFF
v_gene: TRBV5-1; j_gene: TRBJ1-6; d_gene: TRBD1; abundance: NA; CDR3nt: TGCGCCAGCAGCTTGGTAGATCAGGGGGCGAATTCACCCCTCCACTTT; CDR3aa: CASSLVDQGANSPLHF
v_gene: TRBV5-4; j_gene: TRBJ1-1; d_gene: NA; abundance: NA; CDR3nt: TGTGCCAGCACCCGGAACACTGAAGCTTTCTTT; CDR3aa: CASTRNTEAFF
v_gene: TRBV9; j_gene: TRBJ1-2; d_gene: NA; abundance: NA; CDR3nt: TGTGCCAGCGGCCCCGGCCCAGGGGATGGCTACACCTTC; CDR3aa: CASGPGPGDGYTF
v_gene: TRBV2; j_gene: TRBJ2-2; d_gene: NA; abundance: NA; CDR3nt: TGTGCCAGCGGCCTTCGACAGAGGTTTCAAGCCGGGGAGCTGTTTTTT; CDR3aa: CASGLRQRFQAGELFF
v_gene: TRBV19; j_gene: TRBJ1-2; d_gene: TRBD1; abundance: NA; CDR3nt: TGTGCCAGCAGGACAGGGACGGCGCGGAGTTATGGCTACACCTTC; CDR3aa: CASRTGTARSYGYTF
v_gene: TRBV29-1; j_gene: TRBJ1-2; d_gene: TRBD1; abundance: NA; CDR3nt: TGCAGCGTTGGAAACAGGGGGCCTGGAGGCTACACCTTC; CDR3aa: CSVGNRGPGGYTF
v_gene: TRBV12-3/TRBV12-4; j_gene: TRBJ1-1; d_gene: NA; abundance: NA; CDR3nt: TGTGCCAGCAGTTTATCGGCAGGGGAAGCTTTCTTT; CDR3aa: CASSLSAGEAFF
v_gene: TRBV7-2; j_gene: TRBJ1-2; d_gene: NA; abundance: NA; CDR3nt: TGTGCCAGCAGCTTAGTATGGGGTGGGGCGTCCGTTAACTATGGCTACACCTTC; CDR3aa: CASSLVWGGASVNYGYTF
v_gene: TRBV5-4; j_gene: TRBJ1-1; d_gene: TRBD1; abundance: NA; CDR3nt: TGTGCCAGCAGCGGAACAGGGGGAAGTACTGAAGCTTTCTTT; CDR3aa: CASSGTGGSTEAFF
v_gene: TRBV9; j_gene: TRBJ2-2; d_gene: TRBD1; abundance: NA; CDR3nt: TGTGCCAGCAGCGTGGACAGGGGGCCCTTAACCGGGGAGCTGTTTTTT; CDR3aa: CASSVDRGPLTGELFF
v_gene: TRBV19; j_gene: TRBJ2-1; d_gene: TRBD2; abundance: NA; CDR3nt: TGTGCCAGTACTAGGACTAGCGGGGGGTACAATGAGCAGTTCTTC; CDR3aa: CASTRTSGGYNEQFF
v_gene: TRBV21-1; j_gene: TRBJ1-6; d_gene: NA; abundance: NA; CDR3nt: TGTGCCAGCAGACGGACAGGGAATATCGCCTATAATTCACCCCTCCACTTT; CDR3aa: CASRRTGNIAYNSPLHF
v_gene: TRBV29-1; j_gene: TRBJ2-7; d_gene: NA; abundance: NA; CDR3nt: TGCAGCGTTGGGTGGCCGAGAGAGGGCGAGCAGTACTTC; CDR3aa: CSVGWPREGEQYF
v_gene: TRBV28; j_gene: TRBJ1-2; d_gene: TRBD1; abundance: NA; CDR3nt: TGTGCCAGCAGTTTCGCCGGGACAGGGGGCTTGTGGCAACGTGGCTACACCTTC; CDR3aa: CASSFAGTGGLWQRGYTF
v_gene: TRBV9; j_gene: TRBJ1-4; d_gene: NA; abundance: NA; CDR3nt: TGTGCCAGCAGCGTAGAGGGAGACAATGAAAAACTGTTTTTT; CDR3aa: CASSVEGDNEKLFF
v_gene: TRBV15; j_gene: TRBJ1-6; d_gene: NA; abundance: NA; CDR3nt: TGTGCCACCAGCAGAGATCTACTGAATTCACCCCTCCACTTT; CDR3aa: CATSRDLLNSPLHF
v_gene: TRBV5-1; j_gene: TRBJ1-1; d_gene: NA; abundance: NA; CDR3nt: TGCGCCAGCAGCCCGCAGCCACAGGGAGTTAACACTGAAGCTTTCTTT; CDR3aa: CASSPQPQGVNTEAFF
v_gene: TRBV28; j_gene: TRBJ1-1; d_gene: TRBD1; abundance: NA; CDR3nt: TGTGCCAGCAGTTTGGACAGGGGGGACCCGAACACTGAAGCTTTCTTT; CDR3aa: CASSLDRGDPNTEAFF
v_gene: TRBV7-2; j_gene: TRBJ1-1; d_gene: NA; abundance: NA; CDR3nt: TGTGCCAGCAGCTTATACGGGGGGGAGAACACTGAAGCTTTCTTT; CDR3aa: CASSLYGGENTEAFF
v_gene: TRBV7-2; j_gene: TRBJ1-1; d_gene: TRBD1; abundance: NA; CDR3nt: TGTGCCAGCAGCGCGGGACAGGGTTTTGGCACTGAAGCTTTCTTT; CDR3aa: CASSAGQGFGTEAFF
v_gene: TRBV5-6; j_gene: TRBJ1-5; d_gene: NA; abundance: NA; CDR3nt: TGTGCCAGCAGCACTACCAGGGGATCGCGGCAGCCCCAGCATTTT; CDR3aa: CASSTTRGSRQPQHF
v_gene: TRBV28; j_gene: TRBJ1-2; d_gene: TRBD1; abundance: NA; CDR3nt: TGTGCCAGCAGCCCCCCCGTACAGGGGAACTATGGCTACACCTTC; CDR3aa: CASSPPVQGNYGYTF
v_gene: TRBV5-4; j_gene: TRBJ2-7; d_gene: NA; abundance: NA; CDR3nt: TGTGCCAGCAGCTTGCCGGGGACTGAGGAGCAGTACTTC; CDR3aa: CASSLPGTEEQYF
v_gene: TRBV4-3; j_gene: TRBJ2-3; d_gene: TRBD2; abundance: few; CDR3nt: TGCGCCAGCAGCCAAGTGGGGGGGGATACGCAGTATTTT; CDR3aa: CASSQVGGDTQYF
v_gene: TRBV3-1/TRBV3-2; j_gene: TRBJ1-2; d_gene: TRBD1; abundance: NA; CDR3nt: TGTGCCAGCAGCCAGTGGACAGGGGCGAATGGCTACACCTTC; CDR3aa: CASSQWTGANGYTF
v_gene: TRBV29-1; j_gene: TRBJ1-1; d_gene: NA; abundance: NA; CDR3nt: TGCAGCGCTAAAGGGGGTGACACTGAAGCTTTCTTT; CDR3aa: CSAKGGDTEAFF